The clone carrying this TCR beta chain has ten or more counts. The data were taken from a study of T-cell reconstitution after alpha-beta-depleted transplantation in children. CDR3 length equals 14 residues. CDR1 is SNHLY, CDR2 FYNNEI, per germline. Trimming removed 0 bases at V and 1 base at J, with 6 bases between. Unique molecular identifiers were built into the TCRbeta library. TCRdb itself ran the PCR reads through MiXCR, one entry per CDR3 protein. Here the sample spans approximately 250,000 distinct CDR3 sequences, approximately 9.9% being singletons. This specimen was PBMCs from the stem cell graft donor, taken from the stem cell graft. The rearrangement links TRBV2 to TRBJ1-1; D is unclear. This TCR was recovered from a human donor who donated a stem cell graft to a child with SCID. The chain's CDR3 is CASSEAYRNTEAFF. CDR3 DNA sequence: TGTGCCAGCAGTGAAGCGTACAGGAACACTGAAGCTTTCTTT.